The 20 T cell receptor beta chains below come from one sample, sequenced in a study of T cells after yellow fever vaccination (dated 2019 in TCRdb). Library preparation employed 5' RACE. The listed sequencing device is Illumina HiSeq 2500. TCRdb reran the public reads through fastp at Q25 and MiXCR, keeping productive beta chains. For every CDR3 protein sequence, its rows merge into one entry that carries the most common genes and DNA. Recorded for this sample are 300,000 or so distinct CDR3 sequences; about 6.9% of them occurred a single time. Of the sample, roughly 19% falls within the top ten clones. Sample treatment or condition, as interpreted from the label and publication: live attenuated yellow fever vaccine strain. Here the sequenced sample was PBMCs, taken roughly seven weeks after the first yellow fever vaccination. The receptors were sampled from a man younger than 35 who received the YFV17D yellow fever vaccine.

Here the CDR3 reads CASSPGPRGTEAFF. DNA for the CDR3: TGTGCCAGCAGCCCGGGGCCCCGAGGGACTGAAGCTTTCTTT. The chain joins TRBV7-8 to TRBJ1-1; possibly TRBD1 for D (5 bases). Germline lookup yields CDR1 SGHVS and CDR2 FQNEAQ. The CDR3 is 14 residues long. With 5 bases removed from V and 5 bases from J, the gap between germline ends came to 15 bases.

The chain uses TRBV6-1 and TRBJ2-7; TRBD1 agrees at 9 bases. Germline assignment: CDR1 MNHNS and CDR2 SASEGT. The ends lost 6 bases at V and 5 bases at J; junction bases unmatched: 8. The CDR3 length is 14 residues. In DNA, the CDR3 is TGTGCCAGCAGGCCCGGTGGGGACAGGGACGAGCAGTACTTC. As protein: CASRPGGDRDEQYF.

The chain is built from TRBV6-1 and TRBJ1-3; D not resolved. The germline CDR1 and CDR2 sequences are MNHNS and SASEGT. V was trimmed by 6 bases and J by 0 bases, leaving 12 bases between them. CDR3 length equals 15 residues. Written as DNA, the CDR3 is TGTGCCAGCAGCCCCGGACGGGCCTCTGGAAACACCATATATTTT. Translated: CASSPGRASGNTIYF.

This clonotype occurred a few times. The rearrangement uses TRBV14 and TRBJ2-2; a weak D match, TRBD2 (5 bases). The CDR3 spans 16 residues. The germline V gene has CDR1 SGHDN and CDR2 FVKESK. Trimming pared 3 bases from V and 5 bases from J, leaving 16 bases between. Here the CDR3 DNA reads TGTGCCAGCAGCCACGGTCTGGGGAGAGGTACCGGGGAGCTGTTTTTT. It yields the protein CASSHGLGRGTGELFF. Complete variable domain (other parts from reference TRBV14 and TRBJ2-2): EAGVTQFPSHSVIEKGQTVTLRCDPISGHDNLYWYRRVMGKEIKFLLHFVKESKQDESGMPNNRFLAERTGGTYSTLKVQPAELEDSGVYFCASSHGLGRGTGELFFGEGSRLTVL.

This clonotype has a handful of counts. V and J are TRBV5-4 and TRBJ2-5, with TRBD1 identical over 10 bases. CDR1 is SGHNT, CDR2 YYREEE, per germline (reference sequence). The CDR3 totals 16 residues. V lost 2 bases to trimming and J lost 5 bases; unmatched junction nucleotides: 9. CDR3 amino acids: CASSLSGDRGLETQYF. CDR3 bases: TGTGCCAGCAGCTTATCAGGGGACAGGGGATTGGAGACCCAGTACTTC.

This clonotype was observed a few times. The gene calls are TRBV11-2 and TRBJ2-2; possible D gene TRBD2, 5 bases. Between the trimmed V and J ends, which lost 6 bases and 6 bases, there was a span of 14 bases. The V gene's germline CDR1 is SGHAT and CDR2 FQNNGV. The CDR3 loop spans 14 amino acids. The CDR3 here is CASSTGILPGELFF. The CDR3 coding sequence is TGTGCCAGCAGTACCGGGATATTACCCGGGGAGCTGTTTTTT.

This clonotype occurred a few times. CDR3 sequence reads: CAISDMGAGELFF. CDR3 coding DNA: TGTGCCATCAGCGACATGGGAGCCGGGGAGCTGTTTTTT. The chain couples TRBV10-3 to TRBJ2-2; TRBD2 might be the D (5 bases). This CDR3 contains 13 residues. The V gene's germline CDR1 is ENHRY and CDR2 SYGVKD. With 6 bases removed from V and 6 bases from J, the gap between germline ends came to 11 bases.

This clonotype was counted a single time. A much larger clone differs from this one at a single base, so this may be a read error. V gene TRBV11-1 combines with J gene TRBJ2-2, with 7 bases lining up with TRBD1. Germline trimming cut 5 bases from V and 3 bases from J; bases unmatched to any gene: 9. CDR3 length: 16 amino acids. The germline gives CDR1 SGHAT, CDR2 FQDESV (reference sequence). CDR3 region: CASSTHRGRDTGELFF. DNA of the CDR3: TGTGCCAGCAGCACCCACAGGGGTAGGGACACCGGGGAGCTGTTTTTT.

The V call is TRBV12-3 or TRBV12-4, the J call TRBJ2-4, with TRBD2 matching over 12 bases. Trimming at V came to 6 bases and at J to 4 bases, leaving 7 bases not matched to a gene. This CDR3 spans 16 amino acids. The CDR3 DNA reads TGTGCCAGCAGCCTAGCGGGGGGGGCTGGTAAAAACATTCAGTACTTC. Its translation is CASSLAGGAGKNIQYF.

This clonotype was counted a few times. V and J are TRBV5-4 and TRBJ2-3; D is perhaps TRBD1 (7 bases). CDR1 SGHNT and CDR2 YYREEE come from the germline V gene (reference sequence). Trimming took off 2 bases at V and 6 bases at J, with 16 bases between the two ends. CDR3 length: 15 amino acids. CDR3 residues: CASSLEASGGDTQYF. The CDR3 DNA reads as TGTGCCAGCAGCTTAGAGGCGTCAGGGGGGGATACGCAGTATTTT. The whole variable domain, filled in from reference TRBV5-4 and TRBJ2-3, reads ETGVTQSPTHLIKTRGQQVTLRCSSQSGHNTVSWYQQALGQGPQFIFQYYREEENGRGNFPPRFSGLQFPNYSSELNVNALELDDSALYLCASSLEASGGDTQYFGPGTRLTVL.

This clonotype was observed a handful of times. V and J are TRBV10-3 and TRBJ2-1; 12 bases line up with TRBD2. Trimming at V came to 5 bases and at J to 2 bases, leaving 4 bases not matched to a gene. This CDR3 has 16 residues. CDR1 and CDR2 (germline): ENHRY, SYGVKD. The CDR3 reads CAISPSGGAPYNEQFF. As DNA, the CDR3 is TGTGCCATCAGTCCTAGCGGGGGGGCCCCCTACAATGAGCAGTTCTTC.

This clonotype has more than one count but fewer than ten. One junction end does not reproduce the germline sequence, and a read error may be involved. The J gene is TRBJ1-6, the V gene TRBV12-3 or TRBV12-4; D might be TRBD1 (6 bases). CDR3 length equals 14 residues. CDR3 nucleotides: TGTGCCAGCACTTTACAGGGAATAGTTCCACCCCTCCACTTT. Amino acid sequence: CASTLQGIVPPLHF.

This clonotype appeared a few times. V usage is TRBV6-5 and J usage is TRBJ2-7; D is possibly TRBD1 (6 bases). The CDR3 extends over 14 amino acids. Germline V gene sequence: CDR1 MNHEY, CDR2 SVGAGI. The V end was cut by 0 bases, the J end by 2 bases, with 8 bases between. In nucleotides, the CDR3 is TGTGCCAGCAGTTACTCGGGGACAACCTACGAGCAGTACTTC. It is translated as CASSYSGTTYEQYF.

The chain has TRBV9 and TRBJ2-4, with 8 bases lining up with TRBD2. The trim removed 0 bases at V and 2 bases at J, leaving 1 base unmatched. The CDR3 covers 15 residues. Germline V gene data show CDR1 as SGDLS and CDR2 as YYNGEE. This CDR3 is CASSVAGGPKNIQYF. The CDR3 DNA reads TGTGCCAGCAGCGTAGCGGGGGGGCCCAAAAACATTCAGTACTTC.

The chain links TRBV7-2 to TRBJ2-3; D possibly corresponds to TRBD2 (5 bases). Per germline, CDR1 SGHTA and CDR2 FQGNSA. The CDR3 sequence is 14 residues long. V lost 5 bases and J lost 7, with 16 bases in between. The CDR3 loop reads CASSPTRAGNTQYF. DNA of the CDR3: TGTGCCAGCAGCCCGACGAGGGCGGGCAATACGCAGTATTTT.

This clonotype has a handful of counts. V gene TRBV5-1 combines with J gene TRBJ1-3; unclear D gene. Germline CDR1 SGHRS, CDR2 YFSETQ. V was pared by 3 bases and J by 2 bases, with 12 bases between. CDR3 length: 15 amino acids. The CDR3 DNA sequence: TGCGCCAGCAGCTCCGAACCGTCCCCTGGAAACACCATATATTTT. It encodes CASSSEPSPGNTIYF.

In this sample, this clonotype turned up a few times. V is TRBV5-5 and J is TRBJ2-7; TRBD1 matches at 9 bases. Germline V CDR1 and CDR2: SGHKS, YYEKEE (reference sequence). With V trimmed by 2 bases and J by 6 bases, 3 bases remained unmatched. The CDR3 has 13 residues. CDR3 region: CASSFLGQGEQYV. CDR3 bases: TGTGCCAGCAGCTTTCTGGGACAGGGCGAGCAGTACGTC.

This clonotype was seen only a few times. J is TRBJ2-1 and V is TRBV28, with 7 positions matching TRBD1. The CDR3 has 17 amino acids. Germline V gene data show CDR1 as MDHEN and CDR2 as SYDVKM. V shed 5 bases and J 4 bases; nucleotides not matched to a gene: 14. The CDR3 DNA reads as TGTGCCAGCAGTACTCGGGACAGCCCGTCTATATACAATGAGCAGTTCTTC. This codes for CASSTRDSPSIYNEQFF.

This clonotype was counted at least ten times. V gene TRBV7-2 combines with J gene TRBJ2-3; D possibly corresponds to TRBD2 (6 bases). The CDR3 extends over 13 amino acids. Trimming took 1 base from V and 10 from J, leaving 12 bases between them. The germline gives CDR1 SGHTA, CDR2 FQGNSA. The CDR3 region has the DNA TGTGCCAGCAGCTTAGATGTCAGGGAGGCGCAGTATTTT. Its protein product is CASSLDVREAQYF. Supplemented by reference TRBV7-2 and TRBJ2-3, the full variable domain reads GAGVSQSPSNKVTEKGKDVELRCDPISGHTALYWYRQSLGQGLEFLIYFQGNSAPDKSGLPSDRFSAERTGGSVSTLTIQRTQQEDSAVYLCASSLDVREAQYFGPGTRLTVL.

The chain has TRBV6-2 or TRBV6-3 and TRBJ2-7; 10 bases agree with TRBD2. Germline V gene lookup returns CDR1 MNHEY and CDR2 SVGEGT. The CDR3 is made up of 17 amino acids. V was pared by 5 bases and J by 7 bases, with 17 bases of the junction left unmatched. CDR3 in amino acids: CASSTQSLAGGRLEQYF. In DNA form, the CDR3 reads TGTGCCAGCAGTACTCAATCTTTAGCGGGGGGCCGTCTGGAGCAGTACTTC.